This is a list of T cell receptor beta chains from one sample in a study of breast tumors, draining lymph nodes, adjacent tissues. TCRdb reprocessed the multiplex PCR reads via MiXCR and lists one record per CDR3 protein. Among 200,000 to 300,000 distinct CDR3 sequences, 30% were seen once, and the ten largest hold under 1.2%. The sample consisted of axillary lymph node tissue. The receptors derive from a female donor with breast cancer. Some clones in this sample may be carry-over from other donors' samples. Each CDR3 is given with its conserved first and last residue. D genes are given only for firm matches. Size tells how often a clone was seen (once, few, many) or the class of an expanded clone, and some rows leave it out.

TRBJ1-5	-	TRBV28	-	CARQSRGSNQPQHF	TGTGCCAGACAATCCAGGGGTAGCAATCAGCCCCAGCATTTT
TRBJ1-5	many	TRBV20-1	TRBD1	CSAVQGADGNQPQHF	TGCAGTGCAGTACAGGGGGCAGATGGCAATCAGCCCCAGCATTTT
TRBJ1-2	-	TRBV24-1	TRBD1	CATSDPDREYGYTF	TGTGCCACCAGTGATCCAGACAGGGAGTATGGCTACACCTTC
TRBJ2-3	many	TRBV5-1	-	CASSSGGTDTQYF	TGCGCCAGCAGTTCCGGGGGCACAGATACGCAGTATTTT
TRBJ2-1	many	TRBV20-1	-	CSNTGEASYNEQFF	TGCAGTAATACGGGGGAGGCCTCCTACAATGAGCAGTTCTTC
TRBJ1-1	-	TRBV5-8	TRBD1	CASSLVTGGNTEAFF	TGTGCCAGCAGCTTAGTCACAGGGGGAAACACTGAAGCTTTCTTT
TRBJ2-7	many	TRBV29-1	-	CSVDRVGEQYF	TGCAGCGTTGATCGGGTAGGGGAGCAGTACTTC
TRBJ2-7	-	TRBV7-9	-	CASSPLLASSYEQHF	TGTGCCAGCAGCCCCCTTCTAGCGTCCTCCTACGAGCAGCACTTC
TRBJ2-3	many	TRBV4-1	TRBD1	CASSETGDTQYF	TGCGCCAGCAGCGAGACAGGGGATACGCAGTATTTT
TRBJ2-5	many	TRBV5-6	TRBD1	CASSLLGQGAKTQYF	TGTGCCAGCAGCTTACTGGGACAGGGGGCGAAGACCCAGTACTTC
TRBJ2-2	-	TRBV27	TRBD2	CAGQAGTNTGELFF	TGTGCCGGCCAAGCGGGGACTAACACCGGGGAGCTGTTTTTT
TRBJ1-6	many	TRBV20-1	-	CSAPRWFGDNSPLHF	TGCAGTGCCCCGAGGTGGTTCGGAGATAATTCACCCCTCCACTTT
TRBJ2-4	-	TRBV9	-	CASSGSAKNIQYF	TGTGCCAGCAGCGGTTCGGCCAAAAACATTCAGTACTTC
TRBJ2-1	many	TRBV11-1	TRBD2	CASSWGTSGRPADNEQFF	TGTGCCAGCAGCTGGGGGACTAGCGGGAGACCAGCCGACAATGAGCAGTTCTTC
TRBJ1-1	once	TRBV7-2	-	CASSLVHPNTEAFF	TGTGCCAGCAGCTTAGTCCACCCGAACACTGAAGCTTTCTTT
TRBJ2-7	few	TRBV11-2	-	CASSYRQGYLYEQHF	TGTGCCAGCAGCTACAGGCAGGGCTACCTCTACGAGCAGCACTTC
TRBJ2-7	many	TRBV5-1	-	CASSSVTPAYEQYF	TGCGCCAGCAGCTCAGTTACCCCCGCCTACGAGCAGTACTTC
TRBJ2-5	many	TRBV11-3	TRBD1	CASNNGTGDGETQYF	TGTGCCAGCAATAACGGGACAGGGGATGGAGAGACCCAGTACTTC
TRBJ1-2	many	TRBV7-2	TRBD1	CASSLAGGQGYGYTF	TGTGCCAGCAGCTTGGCAGGGGGTCAGGGCTATGGCTACACCTTC
TRBJ2-7	few	TRBV6-5	-	CASSPSGDEQYF	TGTGCCAGCAGTCCCTCAGGTGACGAGCAGTACTTC
TRBJ2-7	many	TRBV7-2	-	CASSLVAGATYEQYF	TGTGCCAGCAGCTTAGTAGCCGGCGCGACCTACGAGCAGTACTTC
TRBJ2-7	many	TRBV20-1	-	CSARTSFYEQYF	TGCAGTGCTAGGACTAGTTTCTACGAGCAGTACTTC
TRBJ2-7	many	TRBV7-2	-	CASSPPSNEQYF	TGTGCCAGCAGCCCCCCTAGCAACGAGCAGTACTTC
TRBJ2-3	many	TRBV20-1	TRBD2	CSAAGLAGTSDTQYF	TGCAGTGCGGCGGGCCTAGCGGGAACGTCGGATACGCAGTATTTT
TRBJ1-1	-	TRBV6-1	-	CASSELSNTEAFF	TGTGCCAGCAGTGAACTTTCGAACACTGAAGCTTTCTTT
TRBJ1-1	few	TRBV12-3/TRBV12-4	-	CASSSVGTRAFF	TGTGCCAGCAGCTCCGTGGGGACAAGAGCTTTCTTT
TRBJ2-6	many	TRBV9	-	CASSVAGQGFSGANVLTF	TGTGCCAGCAGCGTAGCGGGGCAGGGGTTCTCTGGGGCCAACGTCCTGACTTTC
TRBJ1-6	-	TRBV5-1	-	CASSDILDSSPLHF	TGCGCCAGCAGCGACATTTTAGATAGTTCCCCCCTCCACTTT
TRBJ2-3	many	TRBV7-9	-	CASSLTSSADTQYF	TGTGCCAGCAGCTTAACTAGTTCGGCTGATACGCAGTATTTT
TRBJ2-3	-	TRBV10-3	-	CAISGADTQYF	TGTGCCATCAGTGGGGCAGATACGCAGTATTTT
TRBJ2-1	many	TRBV11-2	TRBD2	CASSGSSGIGEQFF	TGTGCCAGCAGCGGGTCTAGCGGGATTGGTGAGCAGTTCTTC
TRBJ2-2	many	TRBV5-4	-	CASSEGPRVRGPGELFF	TGTGCCAGCAGCGAGGGACCCAGGGTCCGAGGTCCCGGGGAGCTGTTTTTT
TRBJ2-2	many	TRBV7-9	TRBD2	CASSLKFQGLAGGPVAGELFF	TGTGCCAGCAGCTTAAAGTTTCAGGGACTAGCGGGAGGGCCTGTCGCCGGGGAGCTGTTTTTT
TRBJ2-1	few	TRBV7-8	TRBD2	CASSPRPGLADSSYNEQFF	TGTGCCAGCTCACCACGACCGGGACTAGCCGATAGCTCCTACAATGAGCAGTTCTTC
TRBJ1-6	-	TRBV11-2	TRBD1	CASSLGGQVNSPLHF	TGTGCCAGCAGCTTAGGGGGACAGGTTAATTCACCCCTCCACTTT
TRBJ2-7	many	TRBV29-1	TRBD2	CSVESKASGSYEQYF	TGCAGCGTTGAATCTAAGGCTAGCGGGAGCTACGAGCAGTACTTC
TRBJ2-3	many	TRBV20-1	TRBD2	CSAIPSGRSSTDTQYF	TGCAGTGCCATCCCGAGCGGGAGATCTAGCACAGATACGCAGTATTTT
TRBJ1-1	-	TRBV7-8	-	CASSFGRDWLNTEAFF	TGTGCCAGCAGCTTCGGGAGGGACTGGTTAAACACTGAAGCTTTCTTT
TRBJ2-1	few	TRBV4-2	TRBD2	CAPRASGLDNEQFF	TGTGCCCCCAGGGCTAGCGGGCTTGACAATGAGCAGTTCTTC
TRBJ2-2	many	TRBV5-4	TRBD1	CASSSPGQGVVGELFF	TGTGCCAGCAGCTCACCGGGACAGGGGGTCGTGGGGGAGCTGTTTTTT
TRBJ1-6	many	TRBV19	TRBD1	CASAAGQENSPLHF	TGTGCCAGTGCCGCGGGACAGGAGAATTCACCCCTCCACTTT
TRBJ2-1	many	TRBV4-1	-	CASSHPDGNEQFF	TGCGCCAGCAGCCACCCGGACGGCAATGAGCAGTTCTTC
TRBJ2-2	many	TRBV7-9	TRBD2	CASSLPSGGAVTGELFF	TGTGCCAGCAGCCTCCCCAGCGGGGGAGCTGTCACCGGGGAGCTGTTTTTT
TRBJ1-4	-	TRBV28	-	CASSLSRTNEKLFF	TGTGCCAGCAGTTTGAGCAGAACTAATGAAAAACTGTTTTTT
TRBJ2-2	-	TRBV5-5	-	CAGSARGGGDTGELFF	TGTGCCGGCAGCGCGCGGGGAGGGGGCGACACTGGGGAGCTGTTTTTT
TRBJ1-6	many	TRBV5-5	TRBD1	CASSWGRDRVLSPLHF	TGTGCCAGCAGCTGGGGCCGGGACAGGGTCCTGTCACCCCTCCACTTT
TRBJ1-5	many	TRBV6-6	-	CASRPTGSEVSNQPQHF	TGTGCCAGCAGACCAACAGGGTCCGAGGTGAGCAATCAGCCCCAGCATTTT
TRBJ1-5	-	TRBV15	-	CATSSARGDSNQPQHF	TGTGCCACCAGCAGCGCCCGGGGTGATAGCAATCAGCCCCAGCATTTT
TRBJ1-1	-	TRBV19	TRBD1	CASSLGQGGTEAFF	TGTGCCAGTAGTTTGGGACAGGGGGGTACTGAAGCTTTCTTT
TRBJ2-3	few	TRBV30	-	CAWSVQTTDTQYF	TGTGCCTGGAGTGTACAGACCACAGATACGCAGTATTTT